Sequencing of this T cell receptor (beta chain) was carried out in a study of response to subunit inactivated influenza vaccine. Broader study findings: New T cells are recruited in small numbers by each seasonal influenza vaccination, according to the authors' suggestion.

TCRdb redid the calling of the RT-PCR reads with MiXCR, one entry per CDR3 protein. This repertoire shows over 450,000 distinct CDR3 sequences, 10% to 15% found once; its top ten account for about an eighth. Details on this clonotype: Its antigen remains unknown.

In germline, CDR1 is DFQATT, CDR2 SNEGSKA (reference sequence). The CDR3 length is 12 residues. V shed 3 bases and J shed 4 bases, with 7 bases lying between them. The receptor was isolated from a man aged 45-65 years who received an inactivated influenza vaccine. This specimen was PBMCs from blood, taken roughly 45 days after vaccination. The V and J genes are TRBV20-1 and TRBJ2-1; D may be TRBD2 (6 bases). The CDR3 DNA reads TGCAGTGCTAGTGGGGGGTACAATGAGCAGTTCTTC. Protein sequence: CSASGGYNEQFF.